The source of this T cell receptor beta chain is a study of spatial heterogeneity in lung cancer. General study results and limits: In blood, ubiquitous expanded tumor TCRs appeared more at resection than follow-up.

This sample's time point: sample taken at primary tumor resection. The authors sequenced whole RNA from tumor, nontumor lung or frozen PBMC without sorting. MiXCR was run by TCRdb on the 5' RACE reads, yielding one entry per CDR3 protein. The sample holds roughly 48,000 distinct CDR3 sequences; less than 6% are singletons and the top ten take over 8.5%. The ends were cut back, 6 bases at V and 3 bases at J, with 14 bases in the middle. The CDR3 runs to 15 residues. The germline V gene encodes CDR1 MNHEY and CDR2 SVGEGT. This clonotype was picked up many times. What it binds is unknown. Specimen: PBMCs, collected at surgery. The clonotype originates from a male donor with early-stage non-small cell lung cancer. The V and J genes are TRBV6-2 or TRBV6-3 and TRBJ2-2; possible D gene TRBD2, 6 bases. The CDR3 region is CASRDNPGDTGELFF. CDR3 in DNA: TGTGCCAGCAGAGATAATCCGGGGGACACCGGGGAGCTGTTTTTT.